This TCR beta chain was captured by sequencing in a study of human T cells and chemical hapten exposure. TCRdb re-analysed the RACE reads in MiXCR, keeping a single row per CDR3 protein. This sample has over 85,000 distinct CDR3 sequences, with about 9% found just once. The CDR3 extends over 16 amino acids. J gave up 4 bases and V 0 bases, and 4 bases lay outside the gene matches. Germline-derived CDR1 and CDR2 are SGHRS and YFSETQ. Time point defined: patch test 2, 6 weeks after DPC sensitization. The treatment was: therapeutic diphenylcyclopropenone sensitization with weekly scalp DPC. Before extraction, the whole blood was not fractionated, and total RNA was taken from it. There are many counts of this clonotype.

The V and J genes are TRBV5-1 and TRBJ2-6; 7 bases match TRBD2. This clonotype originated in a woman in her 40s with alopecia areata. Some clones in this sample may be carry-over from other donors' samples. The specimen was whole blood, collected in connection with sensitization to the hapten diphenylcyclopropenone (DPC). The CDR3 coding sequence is TGCGCCAGCAGCTTGGTGCGGGGGTCCGGGGCCAACGTCCTGACTTTC. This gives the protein CASSLVRGSGANVLTF.